The clone carrying this T cell receptor beta chain was seen only a few times. Its antigen remains unknown. CDR3 size: 13 residues. Germline V gene data show CDR1 as MRHNA and CDR2 as SNTAGT. V lost 3 bases, J lost 3 bases, and 5 bases lay in between. The record originates from a study of beta chain features in type 1 diabetes. Broader study findings: TCRB CDR3 length was moderately but significantly reduced in all four CD4+ subsets of Type 1 diabetes patients.

All of the isolated RNA was reverse transcribed, so expressed TCRB transcripts were sequenced. Assay: immunoSEQ multiplex PCR; the TCRdb copy retains only in-frame clones and omits some. The sample has a few hundred thousand clones; over 8.5% are singletons. The chain has TRBV6-4 and TRBJ2-2; possibly TRBD1 or TRBD2 for D (5 bases each). This clonotype was sampled from a man aged 25-45 years with type 1 diabetes. Sequencing was carried out using central memory CD4+ T cells from blood. The CDR3 loop is CASSEGDTGELFF. The CDR3 DNA is TGTGCCAGCAGTGAGGGGGACACCGGGGAGCTGTTTTTT.